This entry concerns a single T cell receptor beta chain. What it recognizes is unknown. This entry is derived from a study of identical twins. The cDNA had a unique molecular identifier and a template-switch universal primer site. TCRdb processed the 5' RACE reads anew with MiXCR; each CDR3 protein has one entry. The sample records a few hundred thousand distinct CDR3 sequences, roughly an eighth being singletons. Study results and limitations: Less excess twin sharing appeared in beta out-of-frame sequences. There were fewer insertions in abundant cord blood beta clonotypes, but memory repertoires showed no such pattern. Invariant T cells like MAIT and iNKT could partly confound the zero-insertion analyses.

V lost 6 bases, J lost 0 bases, and 3 bases stayed unmatched. The germline V gene encodes CDR1 WSHSY and CDR2 SAAADI. CDR3 size: 15 residues. The data were also submitted as part of a second study, on yellow fever vaccine responses in identical twins.

The sequenced sample consisted of CD8+ T cells sorted from blood. V gene TRBV10-2 combines with J gene TRBJ2-5; 11 bases fit TRBD2. The TCR sequence derives from a woman between 18 and 30 years old in good health. In DNA form, the CDR3 reads TGCGCCAGCAGCCGACTAGCGGGAAACCAAGAGACCCAGTACTTC. This sequence encodes CASSRLAGNQETQYF.